Listed here is a single T cell receptor (beta chain). The data were taken from a study of blood T cell repertoires in COVID-19. Overall study: Sources were T cells, B-cell-depleted T cells, or PBMCs; the material itself was cDNA or gDNA.

Original data processing: Cell counts per sample came from amplifying reference gene primers. Clones were read by immunoSEQ multiplex PCR, and TCRdb kept only the in-frame ones, dropping some. V, J and clone size derive from that table, while D and trimming were established from the DNA sequence. Of roughly 500,000 clones listed, roughly 88% are singletons. This CDR3 contains 14 residues. Germline CDR1 is LGHDT and CDR2 is YNNKEL (reference sequence). The V gene lost 3 bases and the J gene lost 6 bases, with 13 bases spanning the gap. Sample: PBMCs or T cells enriched from blood (not recorded which). The V and J genes are TRBV3-1 (or the pseudogene TRBV3-2) and TRBJ2-3, with D perhaps matching TRBD2 (5 bases). This TCR derives from a woman between 40 and 55 years old who had recovered from COVID-19. CDR3 DNA: TGTGCCAGCAGCCACTTACTAGTAGGCGATACGCAGTATTTT. As protein: CASSHLLVGDTQYF.